The following is a T cell receptor beta chain sequence with its context. Antigen: not known. The germline CDR1 and CDR2 sequences are SGHDT and YYEEEE. CDR3 length: 13 residues. Trimming removed 0 bases from V and 12 bases from J, with 16 bases in between. The data derive from a study of Ad26.COV2.S vaccination and SARS-CoV-2 variants. Whole-study results and caveats: Total responses of T cells may have been underestimated by the analyses of TCR breadth and depth.

TCRdb's table, derived via immunoSEQ multiplex PCR, lists solely in-frame clones and lacks some. The sample has over 300,000 clones, approximately 83% seen once. The treatment was: roughly 20 received Ad26.COV2.S at low or high dose, single or two shots; 5 received placebo; per-sample allocation not given. Vaccine and placebo recipients were sampled on day 63 after the first injection. J is TRBJ2-7 and V is TRBV5-6; a possible D gene is TRBD2 (6 bases). The sequencing here drew on peripheral blood, taken in a trial of Ad26.COV2.S vaccine versus placebo. The clonotype originates from a person between 18 and 60 years old who received the Ad26.COV2.S COVID-19 vaccine or a placebo. For the CDR3, the DNA is TGTGCCAGCAGCTTGGGGATAGCGGCTAGTCGGTACTTC. This sequence encodes CASSLGIAASRYF.